Listed below are T cell receptor beta chains from one sample, sequenced in a study of OX40 agonist ivuxolimab in advanced cancers. Sequenced by immunoSEQ multiplex PCR; TCRdb stores in-frame clones only, minus some. This sample has around 64,000 clones, with about 85% found just once. The sequencing here drew on CD4+ or CD8+ T cells sorted from blood, taken in a trial of the OX40 agonist ivuxolimab. The receptors stem from an adult with an advanced solid tumor such as melanoma, head and neck, liver or kidney cancer. CDR3s include the opening cysteine and the closing phenylalanine or tryptophan. D genes are given only for firm matches. The size field is filled for only some rows; it gives once, few, many or a size class.

TRBJ1-2 NA NA TRBV30 CAWTGNYGYTF TGTGCCTGGACAGGGAACTATGGCTACACCTTC
TRBJ2-1 NA NA TRBV5-1 CASSFYAGGIPYNEQFF TGCGCCAGCAGCTTTTATGCCGGCGGGATTCCCTACAATGAGCAGTTCTTC
TRBJ2-1 TRBD2 NA TRBV5-5 CASSPGTSGSHEQFF TGTGCCAGCAGCCCCGGGACTAGCGGGAGCCATGAGCAGTTCTTC
TRBJ1-2 NA NA TRBV6-6 CASSYRDGGGYGYTF TGTGCCAGCAGTTACCGGGACGGGGGAGGGTATGGCTACACCTTC
TRBJ1-4 NA NA TRBV5-3 CARHEEYEKLFF TGTGCCAGGCATGAGGAGTATGAAAAACTGTTTTTT
TRBJ2-1 TRBD2 once TRBV11-2 CASSLGGGVYDEQFF TGTGCCAGCAGCTTAGGCGGGGGGGTTTACGATGAGCAGTTCTTC
TRBJ2-7 NA NA TRBV13 CASSLTRADEQYF TGTGCCAGCAGCTTAACACGGGCGGACGAGCAGTACTTC
TRBJ1-1 TRBD1 NA TRBV4-3 CASSLDRVTEAFF TGCGCCAGCAGCCTAGACAGGGTCACTGAAGCTTTCTTT
TRBJ1-5 NA NA TRBV28 CASSAVENNQPQHF TGTGCCAGCAGTGCTGTCGAGAACAATCAGCCCCAGCATTTT
TRBJ2-3 TRBD2 NA TRBV11-2 CASSTTTSVAGGDTQYF TGTGCCAGCAGCACGACCACTAGCGTTGCAGGTGGAGATACGCAGTATTTT
TRBJ2-1 TRBD2 NA TRBV2 CASSESSGGAFEQFF TGTGCCAGCAGTGAAAGCAGCGGGGGGGCCTTTGAGCAGTTCTTC
TRBJ1-1 TRBD1 few TRBV29-1 CSVDDRAGAEAFF TGCAGCGTTGACGACAGGGCCGGGGCTGAAGCTTTCTTT
TRBJ1-1 NA NA TRBV10-2 CASSDGENTEAFF TGCGCCAGCAGTGATGGGGAGAACACTGAAGCTTTCTTT
TRBJ2-7 NA NA TRBV5-6 CASSNNPGKTYEQYF TGTGCCAGCAGCAACAACCCGGGGAAGACCTACGAGCAGTACTTC
TRBJ1-1 NA once TRBV5-5 CASSGGRAVGYTEAFF TGTGCCAGCAGCGGGGGCCGGGCCGTTGGATACACTGAAGCTTTCTTT
TRBJ2-1 NA NA TRBV7-2 CASHPTGRGGGGEQFF TGTGCCTCACACCCAACCGGACGAGGGGGGGGAGGCGAGCAGTTCTTC
TRBJ1-2 TRBD1 NA TRBV6-5 CASSYSGTGVNHGYTF TGTGCCAGCAGTTACTCCGGGACAGGGGTAAATCATGGCTACACCTTC
TRBJ1-2 NA NA TRBV30 CAWTRGGYGYTF TGTGCCTGGACCCGAGGGGGGTATGGCTACACCTTC
TRBJ2-1 TRBD2 NA TRBV5-1 CASSFLGLAGVYNEQFF TGCGCCAGCAGCTTCCTGGGACTAGCGGGAGTCTACAATGAGCAGTTCTTC
TRBJ2-5 NA few TRBV7-9 CASNSNGASQYF TGTGCCAGCAATTCTAATGGGGCATCCCAGTACTTC
TRBJ2-7 TRBD2 NA TRBV19 CASSIMAGGGYEQYF TGTGCCAGTAGTATTATGGCGGGAGGTGGTTACGAGCAGTACTTC
TRBJ2-7 NA NA TRBV28 CASSYHGTGNYEQYF TGTGCCAGCAGCTACCACGGGACTGGCAACTACGAGCAGTACTTC
TRBJ1-2 TRBD1 few TRBV4-1 CASSLYQTGGVYTF TGCGCCAGCAGCCTCTATCAAACAGGGGGCGTTTACACCTTC
TRBJ2-5 NA once TRBV2 CASREAGAGRETQYF TGTGCCAGCAGGGAGGCAGGGGCGGGTAGAGAGACCCAGTACTTC
TRBJ2-1 TRBD2 NA TRBV4-1 CASSQIGLAGGPYNEQFF TGCGCCAGCAGCCAAATTGGCTTAGCGGGAGGACCCTACAATGAGCAGTTCTTC
TRBJ2-6 NA NA TRBV5-4 CASSLGGSSGANVLTF TGTGCCAGCAGTTTGGGTGGGAGCTCTGGGGCCAACGTCCTGACTTTC
TRBJ1-4 NA once TRBV5-1 CASSLEDGEKLFF TGCGCCAGCAGCTTGGAGGACGGTGAAAAACTGTTTTTT
TRBJ1-1 TRBD1 NA TRBV5-1 CASRFSGTVGMNTEAFF TGCGCCAGCAGATTCTCCGGGACAGTGGGAATGAACACTGAAGCTTTCTTT
TRBJ2-3 NA NA TRBV6-1 CASSESGSTDTQYF TGTGCCAGCAGTGAGTCAGGGAGCACAGATACGCAGTATTTT
TRBJ1-1 NA NA TRBV6-5 CASSFLLQEGNTEAFF TGTGCCAGCAGTTTTCTTCTACAGGAGGGGAACACTGAAGCTTTCTTT
TRBJ2-5 NA NA TRBV6-5 CASSYSGGRRETQYF TGTGCCAGCAGTTACTCGGGGGGGCGCAGAGAGACCCAGTACTTC
TRBJ2-7 NA NA TRBV6-6 CASSPGASSSYEQYF TGTGCCAGCAGTCCGGGGGCTTCCTCCTCCTACGAGCAGTACTTC
TRBJ2-1 TRBD1 NA TRBV15 CATSRRQGYYNEQFF TGTGCCACCAGCAGAAGACAGGGATATTACAATGAGCAGTTCTTC
TRBJ2-3 NA NA TRBV5-1 CASSFYEGSDTQYF TGCGCCAGCAGCTTCTATGAGGGGTCAGATACGCAGTATTTT
TRBJ2-5 NA NA TRBV7-2 CASSLYQETQYF TGTGCCAGCAGCCTGTACCAAGAGACCCAGTACTTC
TRBJ1-1 TRBD1 once TRBV19 CASSPRTGGSPNTEAFF TGTGCCAGTAGTCCCCGGACAGGGGGCTCTCCGAACACTGAAGCTTTCTTT
TRBJ2-7 TRBD2 NA TRBV5-1 CASSPGGAVSYEQYF TGCGCCAGCAGCCCGGGGGGGGCGGTTTCCTACGAGCAGTACTTC
TRBJ2-7 TRBD1 once TRBV27 CASSTWGQGVQLEQYF TGTGCCAGCAGTACATGGGGACAGGGGGTCCAACTCGAGCAGTACTTC
TRBJ2-5 NA NA TRBV10-2 CASSRDSGPQTQYF TGCGCCAGCAGCCGGGACTCCGGGCCCCAGACCCAGTACTTC
TRBJ2-2 NA NA TRBV4-3 CASSLGIGRGTGELFF TGCGCCAGCAGCCTCGGCATAGGCCGTGGAACCGGGGAGCTGTTTTTT
TRBJ2-3 TRBD2 NA TRBV28 CASSSPSGRGTDTQYF TGTGCCAGCAGCTCACCTAGCGGGCGAGGCACAGATACGCAGTATTTT
TRBJ1-1 NA NA TRBV7-9 CASSLAGGSEAFF TGTGCCAGCAGCTTAGCGGGGGGCAGTGAAGCTTTCTTT
TRBJ1-5 NA NA TRBV1 CTSNLRDMGNQPQHF TGCACCAGCAACCTCCGGGACATGGGCAATCAGCCCCAGCATTTT
TRBJ1-1 NA NA TRBV20-1 CSAPWNTEAFF TGCAGTGCCCCTTGGAACACTGAAGCTTTCTTT
TRBJ1-2 NA NA TRBV9 CASSPTSGAIYGYTF TGTGCCAGCAGCCCAACGAGTGGAGCTATCTATGGCTACACCTTC
TRBJ1-4 TRBD1 NA TRBV5-5 CASSVQGATNEKLFF TGTGCCAGCAGCGTACAGGGGGCAACTAATGAAAAACTGTTTTTT
TRBJ2-1 NA once TRBV7-9 CASSPNLEQFF TGTGCCAGCAGCCCAAACCTCGAGCAGTTCTTC
TRBJ2-2 TRBD2 NA TRBV5-8 CASSLPLAGDNTGELFF TGTGCCAGCAGCTTGCCGCTAGCGGGGGACAACACCGGGGAGCTGTTTTTT
TRBJ2-2 NA NA TRBV7-3 CASSLNEAGELFF TGTGCCAGCAGCTTAAACGAAGCCGGGGAGCTGTTTTTT
TRBJ2-7 TRBD1 NA TRBV28 CASSPQGVGGEQYF TGTGCCAGCAGTCCACAGGGGGTTGGGGGGGAGCAGTACTTC